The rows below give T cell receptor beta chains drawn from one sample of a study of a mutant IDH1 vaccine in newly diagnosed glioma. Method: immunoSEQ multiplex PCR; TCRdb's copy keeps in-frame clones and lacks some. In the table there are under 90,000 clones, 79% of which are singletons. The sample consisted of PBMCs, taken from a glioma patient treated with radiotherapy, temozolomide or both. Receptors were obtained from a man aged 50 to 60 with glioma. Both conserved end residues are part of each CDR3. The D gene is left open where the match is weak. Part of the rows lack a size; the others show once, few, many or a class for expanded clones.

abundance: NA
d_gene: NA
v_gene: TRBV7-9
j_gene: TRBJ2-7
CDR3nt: TGTGCCAGCAGCTCGACAGGGGCGGGGGCCTACGAGCAGTACTTC
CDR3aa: CASSSTGAGAYEQYF

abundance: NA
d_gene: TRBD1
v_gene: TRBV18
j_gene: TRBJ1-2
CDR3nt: TGTGCCAGCTCACCACCTGCCGGGACAGGGGAGTTTTACTATGGCTACACCTTC
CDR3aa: CASSPPAGTGEFYYGYTF

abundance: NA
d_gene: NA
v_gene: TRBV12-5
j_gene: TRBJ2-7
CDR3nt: TGTGCTAGTGCCCAGGTAGCCATTGGGGGGGACAGCTCCTACGAGCAGTACTTC
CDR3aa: CASAQVAIGGDSSYEQYF

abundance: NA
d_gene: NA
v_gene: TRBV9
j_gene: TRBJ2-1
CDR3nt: TGTGCCAGCAGCGTCCAATACAGGGCGCATGAGCAGTTCTTC
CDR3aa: CASSVQYRAHEQFF

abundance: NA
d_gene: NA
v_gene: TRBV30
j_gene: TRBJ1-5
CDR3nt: TGTGCCTGGAGTGTAGGGCGGGGGAGAAGCAATCAGCCCCAGCATTTT
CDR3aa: CAWSVGRGRSNQPQHF

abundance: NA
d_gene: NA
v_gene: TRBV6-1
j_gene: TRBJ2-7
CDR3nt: TGTGCCACGAGACCGCAGGGGATAGGCTACGAGCAGTACTTC
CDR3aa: CATRPQGIGYEQYF

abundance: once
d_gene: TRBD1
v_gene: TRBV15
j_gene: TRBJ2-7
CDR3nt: TGTGCCACCAGCCCTGGGACAGGGGGCTACGAGCAGTACTTC
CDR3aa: CATSPGTGGYEQYF

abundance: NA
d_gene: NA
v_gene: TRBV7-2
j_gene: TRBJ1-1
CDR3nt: TGTGCCAGCAGCTCGACAAGCACTGAAGCTTTCTTT
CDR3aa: CASSSTSTEAFF

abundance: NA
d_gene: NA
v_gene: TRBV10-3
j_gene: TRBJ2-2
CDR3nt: TGTGCCATCAGTGAGCGGACAGTGAACACCGGGGAGCTGTTTTTT
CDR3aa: CAISERTVNTGELFF

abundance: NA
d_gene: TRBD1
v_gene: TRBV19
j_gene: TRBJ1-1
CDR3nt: TGTGCCAGTAGTTCAGGGGGGGGGAACACTGAAGCTTTCTTT
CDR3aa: CASSSGGGNTEAFF

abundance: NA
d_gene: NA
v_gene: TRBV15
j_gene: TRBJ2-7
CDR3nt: TGTGCCACCAGCAGAGACGGGGCCTACGAGCAGTACTTC
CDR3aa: CATSRDGAYEQYF

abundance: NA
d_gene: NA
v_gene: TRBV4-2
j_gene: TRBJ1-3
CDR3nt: TGTGCCAGCAGTTACCGAGGGGACTCTGGAAACACCATATATTTT
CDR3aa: CASSYRGDSGNTIYF

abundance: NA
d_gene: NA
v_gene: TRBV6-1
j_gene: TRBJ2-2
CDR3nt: TGTGCCAGCAGTTTCCCGTGGACCGGGGAGCTGTTTTTT
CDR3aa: CASSFPWTGELFF

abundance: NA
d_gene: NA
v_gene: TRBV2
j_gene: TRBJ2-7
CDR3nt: TGTGCCAGCAGTCTGGGGGACTTCTACGAGCAGTACTTC
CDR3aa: CASSLGDFYEQYF

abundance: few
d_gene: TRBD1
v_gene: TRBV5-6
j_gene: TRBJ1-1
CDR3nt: TGTGCCAGCAGCTTGTACAGGGGGAACACTGAAGCTTTCTTT
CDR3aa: CASSLYRGNTEAFF

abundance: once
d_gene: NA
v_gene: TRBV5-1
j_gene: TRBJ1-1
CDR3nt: TGCGCCAGCAGCTTGGAAGGACCGCAGAACACTGAAGCTTTCTTT
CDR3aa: CASSLEGPQNTEAFF

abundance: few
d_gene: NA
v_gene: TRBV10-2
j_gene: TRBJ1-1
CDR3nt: TGCGCCAGCGGTGGCACTGAAGCTTTCTTT
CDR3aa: CASGGTEAFF

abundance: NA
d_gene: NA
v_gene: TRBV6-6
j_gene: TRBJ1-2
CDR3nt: TGTGCCAGCAGGGATCAGGGAGCCTATGGCTACACCTTC
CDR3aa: CASRDQGAYGYTF

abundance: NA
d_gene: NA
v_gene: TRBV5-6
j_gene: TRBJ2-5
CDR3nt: TGTGCCAGCAGCGACGTGGGGGGTCGGGAGACCCAGTACTTC
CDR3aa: CASSDVGGRETQYF

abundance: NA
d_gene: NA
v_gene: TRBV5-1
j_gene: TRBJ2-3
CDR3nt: TGCGCCAGCAGCTTCGGTTCCGGGGGGCCGATCACAGATACGCAGTATTTT
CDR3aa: CASSFGSGGPITDTQYF

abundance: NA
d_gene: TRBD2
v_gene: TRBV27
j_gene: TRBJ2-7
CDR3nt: TGTGCCAGCAGTACCCCCGGGGGGCGGGGGGGCTCCTACGAGCAGTACTTC
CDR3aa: CASSTPGGRGGSYEQYF

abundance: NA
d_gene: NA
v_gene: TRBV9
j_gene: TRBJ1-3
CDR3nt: TGTGCCAGCAGCTCGGGCGACTCTGGAAACACCATATATTTT
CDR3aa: CASSSGDSGNTIYF

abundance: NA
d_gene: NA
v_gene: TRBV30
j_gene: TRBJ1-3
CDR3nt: TGTGCCTGGAGTGTTCGAAACACCATATATTTT
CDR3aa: CAWSVRNTIYF

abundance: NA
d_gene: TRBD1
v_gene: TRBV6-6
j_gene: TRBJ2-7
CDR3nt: TGTGCCAGCATTTTACGTAGGGACAGGCCCTACGAGCAGTACTTC
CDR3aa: CASILRRDRPYEQYF

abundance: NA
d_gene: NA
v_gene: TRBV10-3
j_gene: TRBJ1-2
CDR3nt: TGTGCCATCAGAAACTTTCTAGAGGATGGCTACACCTTC
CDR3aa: CAIRNFLEDGYTF

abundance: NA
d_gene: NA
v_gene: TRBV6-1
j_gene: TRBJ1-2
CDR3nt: TGTGCCAGCAGTGAAACCTTGGGGCGCGGCTATGGCTACACCTTC
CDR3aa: CASSETLGRGYGYTF

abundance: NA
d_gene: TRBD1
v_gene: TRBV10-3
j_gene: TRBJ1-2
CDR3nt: TGTGCCATCAGTGGGACTCAGGACAGGGAGGCTAACTATGGCTACACCTTC
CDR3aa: CAISGTQDREANYGYTF

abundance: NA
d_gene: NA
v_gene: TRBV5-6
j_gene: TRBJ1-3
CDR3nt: TGTGCCAGCAGCTTGGGGCGGGTAATCTCTGGAAACACCATATATTTT
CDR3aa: CASSLGRVISGNTIYF

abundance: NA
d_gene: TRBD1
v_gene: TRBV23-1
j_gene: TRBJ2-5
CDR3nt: TGCGCCAGCAGACTGGGACAGGGTTCCCAAGAGACCCAGTACTTC
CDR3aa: CASRLGQGSQETQYF

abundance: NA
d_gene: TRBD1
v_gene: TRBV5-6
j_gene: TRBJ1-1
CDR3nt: TGTGCCAGCAGCTTGGACAGGGGAGGAAACACTGAAGCTTTCTTT
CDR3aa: CASSLDRGGNTEAFF

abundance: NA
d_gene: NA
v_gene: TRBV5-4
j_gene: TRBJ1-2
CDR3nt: TGTGCCAGCAGCTCGGGGCTTTTCCCTGATAAAACCTTC
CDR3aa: CASSSGLFPDKTF

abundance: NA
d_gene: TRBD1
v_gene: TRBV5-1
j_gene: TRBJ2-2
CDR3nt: TGCGCCAGCAGCTTCGGACCGGGACAGGGCAACACCGGGGAGCTGTTTTTT
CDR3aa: CASSFGPGQGNTGELFF

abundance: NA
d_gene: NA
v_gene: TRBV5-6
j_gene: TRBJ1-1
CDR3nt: TGTGCCAGCAGCTTGGATGTGGGGGGCGCGGACACTGAAGCTTTCTTT
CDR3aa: CASSLDVGGADTEAFF

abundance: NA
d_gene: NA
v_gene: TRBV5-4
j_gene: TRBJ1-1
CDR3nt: TGTGCCAGCAGCTTGTACGGGACTGAAGCTTTCTTT
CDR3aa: CASSLYGTEAFF

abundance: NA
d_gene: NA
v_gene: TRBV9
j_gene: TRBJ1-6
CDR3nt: TGTGCCAGCAGCGTATCGTCGGATTCACCCCTCCACTTT
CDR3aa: CASSVSSDSPLHF

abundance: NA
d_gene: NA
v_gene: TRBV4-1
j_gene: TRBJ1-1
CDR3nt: TGCGCCAGCAGCTTAAGGCCCCCGATCGGGACCGATAACACTGAAGCTTTCTTT
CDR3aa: CASSLRPPIGTDNTEAFF

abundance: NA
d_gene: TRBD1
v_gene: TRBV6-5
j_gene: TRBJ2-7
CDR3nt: TGTGCCAGCAGTTACTCGACAGGGGGCTACGAGCAGTACTTC
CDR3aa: CASSYSTGGYEQYF

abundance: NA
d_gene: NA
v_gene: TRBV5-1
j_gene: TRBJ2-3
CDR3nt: TGCGCCAGCAGCTCCGACAGATACACGGACTTCATGCAGTATTTT
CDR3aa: CASSSDRYTDFMQYF

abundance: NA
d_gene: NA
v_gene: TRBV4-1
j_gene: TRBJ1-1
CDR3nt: TGCGCCAGCAGCCAGGGGACTGGCATGAACACTGAAGCTTTCTTT
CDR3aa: CASSQGTGMNTEAFF

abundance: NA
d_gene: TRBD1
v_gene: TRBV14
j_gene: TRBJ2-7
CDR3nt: TGTGCCAGCAGCCCCCGGGAGCGGGACAGGGGTGGCTACGAGCAGTACTTC
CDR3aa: CASSPRERDRGGYEQYF

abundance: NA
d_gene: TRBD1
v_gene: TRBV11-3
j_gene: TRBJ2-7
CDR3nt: TGTGCCAGCAGCGTTACCGGGACAGCCTACGAGCAGTACTTC
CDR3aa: CASSVTGTAYEQYF

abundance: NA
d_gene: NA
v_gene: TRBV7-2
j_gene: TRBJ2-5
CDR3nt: TGTGCCAGCAGCCCCAGGGGAGCGGAGACCCAGTACTTC
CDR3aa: CASSPRGAETQYF

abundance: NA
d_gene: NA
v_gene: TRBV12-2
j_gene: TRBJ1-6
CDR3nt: TGTGCAAGTCGCTTAGAGGGGGCTCGAAACTCACCCCTCCACTTT
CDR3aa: CASRLEGARNSPLHF

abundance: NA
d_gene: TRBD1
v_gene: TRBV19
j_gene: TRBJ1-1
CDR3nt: TGTGCCAGCAGTTGGGACAGCCGGAACACTGAAGCTTTCTTT
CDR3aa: CASSWDSRNTEAFF

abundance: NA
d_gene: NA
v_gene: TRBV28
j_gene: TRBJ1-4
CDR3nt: TGTGCCAGCAGGGGTGAAAGGACACCCGAAAAACTGTTTTTT
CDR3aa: CASRGERTPEKLFF

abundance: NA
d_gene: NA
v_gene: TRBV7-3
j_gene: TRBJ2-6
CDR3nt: TGTGCCAGCAGCTTACCAAGTCCCGGGGCCAACGTCCTGACTTTC
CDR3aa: CASSLPSPGANVLTF

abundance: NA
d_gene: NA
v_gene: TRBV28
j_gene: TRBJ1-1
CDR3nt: TGTGCCAGCAGTTTACCGACAGGCCACGAAGCTTTCTTT
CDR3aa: CASSLPTGHEAFF